This is a list of T cell receptor beta chains from one sample in a study of OX40 agonist ivuxolimab in advanced cancers. Sequencing was performed with immunoSEQ multiplex PCR; in TCRdb, only in-frame clones are kept and a portion is missing. In the table there are some 70,000 clones, 80% of which are singletons. The source material was CD4+ or CD8+ T cells sorted from blood, sampled in a trial of the OX40 agonist ivuxolimab. The receptors come from an adult with an advanced solid tumor such as melanoma, head and neck, liver or kidney cancer. CDR3s include the opening cysteine and the closing phenylalanine or tryptophan.

cdr3_aa: CASRTGTNIQYF
v_call: TRBV27
j_call: TRBJ2-4

cdr3_aa: CASREGQKGTEAFF
v_call: TRBV6-1
j_call: TRBJ1-1

cdr3_aa: CASSLGRLAVQETQYF
v_call: TRBV7-8
j_call: TRBJ2-5

cdr3_aa: CSVGGGGTPFGEQYF
v_call: TRBV29-1
j_call: TRBJ2-7

cdr3_aa: CASSLDPGITYNEQFF
v_call: TRBV11-1
j_call: TRBJ2-1

cdr3_aa: CATSSEAGGQPQHF
v_call: TRBV15
j_call: TRBJ1-5

cdr3_aa: CASSFGTGLAKNIQYF
v_call: TRBV28
j_call: TRBJ2-4

cdr3_aa: CASSLAGVGNEKLFF
v_call: TRBV5-4
j_call: TRBJ1-4

cdr3_aa: CAYKKSGNTIYF
v_call: TRBV30
j_call: TRBJ1-3

cdr3_aa: CASSNRGGTTNYGYTF
v_call: TRBV28
j_call: TRBJ1-2

cdr3_aa: CASRGQSDGNTIYF
v_call: TRBV6-5
j_call: TRBJ1-3

cdr3_aa: CASSLAGLAGGGTQYF
v_call: TRBV7-2
j_call: TRBJ2-5

cdr3_aa: CASSPTHLLAGGTDTQYF
v_call: TRBV7-6
j_call: TRBJ2-3

cdr3_aa: CASSLALAERGGEQYF
v_call: TRBV5-5
j_call: TRBJ2-7

cdr3_aa: CASTAPGSAEAFF
v_call: TRBV6-1
j_call: TRBJ1-1

cdr3_aa: CASSLERGEETQYF
v_call: TRBV5-4
j_call: TRBJ2-5

cdr3_aa: CASRPTGTGAEAFF
v_call: TRBV6-5
j_call: TRBJ1-1

cdr3_aa: CASSRVGLAGHTGELFF
v_call: TRBV5-4
j_call: TRBJ2-2

cdr3_aa: CASGGDREETQYF
v_call: TRBV21-1
j_call: TRBJ2-5

cdr3_aa: CASSDVGFMNTEAFF
v_call: TRBV2
j_call: TRBJ1-1

cdr3_aa: CASRTPGGEETQYF
v_call: TRBV6-5
j_call: TRBJ2-5

cdr3_aa: CASSRGLDTGELFF
v_call: TRBV5-1
j_call: TRBJ2-2

cdr3_aa: CASSPVGGGQAEQYF
v_call: TRBV28
j_call: TRBJ2-7

cdr3_aa: CASSLTGGGGYTF
v_call: TRBV6-5
j_call: TRBJ1-2

cdr3_aa: CASSLGGMGTGNTIYF
v_call: TRBV5-1
j_call: TRBJ1-3

cdr3_aa: CASSERGGPLSNQPQHF
v_call: TRBV6-1
j_call: TRBJ1-5

cdr3_aa: CASSLSGGAAGELFF
v_call: TRBV6-6
j_call: TRBJ2-2

cdr3_aa: CASTSGGQSTDTQYF
v_call: TRBV6-1
j_call: TRBJ2-3

cdr3_aa: CASSRFRVGDTEAFF
v_call: TRBV14
j_call: TRBJ1-1

cdr3_aa: CASSGLAGTPNTGELFF
v_call: TRBV7-3
j_call: TRBJ2-2

cdr3_aa: CASRPDRAFSTDTQYF
v_call: TRBV2
j_call: TRBJ2-3

cdr3_aa: CASSRAGQGGQKLFF
v_call: TRBV28
j_call: TRBJ1-4

cdr3_aa: CAWRPEGGWDYNEQFF
v_call: TRBV30
j_call: TRBJ2-1

cdr3_aa: CASSPNVGELFF
v_call: TRBV5-1
j_call: TRBJ2-2

cdr3_aa: CASSLEGTSEKLFF
v_call: TRBV5-1
j_call: TRBJ1-4

cdr3_aa: CASTLGKDTQYF
v_call: TRBV2
j_call: TRBJ2-3

cdr3_aa: CAWSVRRGSGVDYGYTF
v_call: TRBV30
j_call: TRBJ1-2

cdr3_aa: CASSRQAGTEAFF
v_call: TRBV5-1
j_call: TRBJ1-1

cdr3_aa: CASSYGTGAGELFF
v_call: TRBV6-5
j_call: TRBJ2-2

cdr3_aa: CASSQDTSGGSGELFF
v_call: TRBV4-1
j_call: TRBJ2-2

cdr3_aa: CASSQERESVEEFF
v_call: TRBV4-1
j_call: TRBJ2-1

cdr3_aa: CASSVIDRLNYGYTF
v_call: TRBV5-8
j_call: TRBJ1-2

cdr3_aa: CASSAQLLGTEQFF
v_call: TRBV9
j_call: TRBJ2-1

cdr3_aa: CASSSGLAAANTGELFF
v_call: TRBV7-3
j_call: TRBJ2-2

cdr3_aa: CASSASGTNEQFF
v_call: TRBV5-1
j_call: TRBJ2-1

cdr3_aa: CASSPYGEGEKLFF
v_call: TRBV7-2
j_call: TRBJ1-4

cdr3_aa: CASRARTGITYEQYF
v_call: TRBV6-5
j_call: TRBJ2-7

cdr3_aa: CASSPRGFRDEQFF
v_call: TRBV5-4
j_call: TRBJ2-1

cdr3_aa: CASSRSTDTQYF
v_call: TRBV5-1
j_call: TRBJ2-3

cdr3_aa: CASSQPYRVSTDTQYF
v_call: TRBV7-9
j_call: TRBJ2-3

cdr3_aa: CASSGTGGETQYF
v_call: TRBV6-5
j_call: TRBJ2-5

cdr3_aa: CASRQMDNEKLFF
v_call: TRBV28
j_call: TRBJ1-4

cdr3_aa: CASSVAGWNTEAFF
v_call: TRBV5-1
j_call: TRBJ1-1

cdr3_aa: CASSIGHGKETQYF
v_call: TRBV19
j_call: TRBJ2-5

cdr3_aa: CASSPWTGIFTDTQYF
v_call: TRBV7-9
j_call: TRBJ2-3